This TCR beta chain appears in the sequencing data of a study of CD8 T cells in Susac syndrome. It was treatment-naive patients with stable or active relapsing-remitting disease who made up the multiple sclerosis controls. Negative isolation was used for CD8+ and CD4+ T cells, and FACS enrichment was applied to TEMRA cells. V lost 5 bases and J lost 8, with 27 bases in between. Germline CDR1 and CDR2: LNHDA and SQIVND (reference sequence). This CDR3 contains 17 residues. Random hexamers were used to reverse transcribe 0.5 to 1 ug of RNA. The immunoSEQ assay covered 54 Vbeta and 13 Jbeta segments for CDR3. MiXCR, applied by TCRdb to the immunoSEQ multiplex PCR reads, yields one record per CDR3 protein. The table includes fewer than 350,000 distinct CDR3 sequences, 92% detected once.

The TCR was taken from a human donor with multiple sclerosis. This chain links TRBV19 with TRBJ1-2; tentatively, D is TRBD1 (5 bases). The sequenced sample was CD4+ T cells from PBMCs. CDR3 region: CASSPRSGAGDIWGYTF. CDR3 coding DNA: TGTGCCAGTAGTCCAAGGTCTGGGGCCGGGGATATTTGGGGCTACACCTTC.